This T cell receptor beta chain came from a study of identical twins. This clonotype has ten or more counts. As yet, its antigen is unknown. V trimming: 4 bases; J trimming: 4 bases; junction bases outside the gene matches: 7. The CDR3 length is 14 residues. Germline values: CDR1 SQVTM, CDR2 ANQGSEA. General study findings and limits: Memory repertoires showed no such pattern, whereas abundant cord blood beta clonotypes carried fewer insertions. It was out-of-frame TCR alpha sharing in monozygotic twins that models underestimated. An excess of low generation probability was shown by twin-shared out-of-frame alpha sequences.

Donors were all healthy Caucasians. From the 5' RACE reads, TCRdb called clonotypes with MiXCR, one entry per CDR3 protein. Here the sample spans 350,000 to 450,000 distinct CDR3 sequences, around 18% being singletons. The V and J genes are TRBV29-1 and TRBJ2-1; 7 positions agree with TRBD1. Sequences were obtained from naive T cells sorted from blood. The receptor comes from a man aged 45-65 years in good health. The CDR3: CSVVGPGGYNEQFF. For the CDR3, the DNA is TGCAGCGTTGTCGGGCCAGGGGGATACAATGAGCAGTTCTTC.